This T cell receptor (beta chain) comes out of a study of beta chain features in type 1 diabetes. Study overall: Patients were similar to healthy donors in age and gender (as well as in cell yields).

As every portion of the isolated RNA was reverse transcribed, the sequencing read expressed TCRB transcripts. Sequencing was performed with immunoSEQ multiplex PCR; in TCRdb, only in-frame clones are kept and a portion is missing. The sample lists around 30,000 clones, around three fifths occurring once. In its sample, this clone ranks as medium-sized. Its target is not known. Points from the study as a whole: Shortening that was moderate but significant affected the TCRB CDR3s of Type 1 diabetes patients in all four CD4+ subsets.

The sequencing sample was made of Tregs from blood. The receptor was derived from a woman aged 25 to 45 with type 1 diabetes.

The CDR3 region is CASSPLVGLRINEQFF. In DNA form, the CDR3 reads TGTGCCAGCTCACCACTGGTGGGACTGCGGATCAATGAGCAGTTCTTC. The chain combines TRBV18 with TRBJ2-1; a weak D match, TRBD2 (6 bases). This CDR3 has 16 amino acids. The germline V gene has CDR1 KGHSH and CDR2 LQKENI. Trimming removed 1 base at V and 6 bases at J, with 16 bases between.